Listed below are T cell receptor beta chains from one sample, sequenced in a study of PD-L1 blockade in urothelial cancer. Repertoires were generated with immunoSEQ multiplex PCR, while TCRdb's copy carries only in-frame clones and drops some. The sample shows some 45,000 clones, 70% to 90% of them seen only once. The sequences come from PBMCs, collected around atezolizumab (anti-PD-L1) treatment. Every receptor here comes from a man in his sixties with urothelial cancer. The conserved cysteine and the conserved F or W are not part of the CDR3 here. Each record gives: V gene, clone size, D gene, J gene, CDR3 protein. D genes are given only for firm matches. Clone size appears in some rows only: once, few, many, or a class for an expanded clone.

>TRBV4-1|-|TRBD2|TRBJ2-1
ASSQGGLAGGLEF
>TRBV5-4|-|TRBD1|TRBJ2-7
ASSFPGQGVDEQY
>TRBV2|-|TRBD1|TRBJ2-2
ASTHDRGSTGELF
>TRBV6-5|-|-|TRBJ1-1
ASSYSTGVGNTEAF
>TRBV19|few|-|TRBJ1-4
ASSTGPGDNEKLF
>TRBV4-3|medium-sized|-|TRBJ2-1
ASSQQYGRVHNEQF
>TRBV28|-|-|TRBJ1-1
ASSLWGYTEAF
>TRBV28|-|-|TRBJ1-2
ASSSGVDYGYT
>TRBV5-1|-|TRBD2|TRBJ2-6
ASSWVGERGANVLT
>TRBV11-3|-|TRBD2|TRBJ2-7
ASSLPLRLAGSYEQY
>TRBV6-5|-|-|TRBJ2-2
ASSGTNTGELF
>TRBV11-3|once|TRBD2|TRBJ2-3
ASSLRLAGSGDTQY
>TRBV2|-|TRBD1|TRBJ1-1
ASSRTGGATEAF
>TRBV11-2|-|-|TRBJ2-7
ASSSLQGKVAYEQY
>TRBV9|-|TRBD2|TRBJ2-5
ASSVAGGSQETQY
>TRBV30|-|TRBD1|TRBJ1-5
AWNRGGNQPQH
>TRBV5-6|-|-|TRBJ2-7
ASSLDRGAAEQY
>TRBV4-3|-|-|TRBJ2-5
ASSQDSGRVQETQY
>TRBV25-1|-|-|TRBJ1-1
ASSDEPGTPEAF
>TRBV28|-|TRBD1|TRBJ1-1
ASSSTGTGYLNTEAF
>TRBV6-5|-|-|TRBJ1-2
ASSYESPGPRGGYT
>TRBV30|-|-|TRBJ1-4
ARQGGFAEKLF
>TRBV19|-|-|TRBJ2-5
ASSIDLGQGETQY
>TRBV28|-|TRBD2|TRBJ2-1
ASKFQGGGSYNEQF
>TRBV2|-|TRBD1|TRBJ1-4
AIGQGAGEKLF
>TRBV13|-|TRBD1|TRBJ2-6
ASSFGQGTSGANVLT
>TRBV29-1|-|TRBD2|TRBJ2-3
SVPPESSGGPDTQY
>TRBV6-5|-|TRBD1|TRBJ1-5
ASRRGTGGNQPQH
>TRBV28|-|-|TRBJ1-1
AIKPPTGGTEAF
>TRBV5-4|-|-|TRBJ2-7
ASSPTGRSYEQY
>TRBV4-2|few|-|TRBJ1-1
ASSQIGGEEAF
>TRBV7-9|-|-|TRBJ1-1
ASSLLLRDTEAF
>TRBV28|-|TRBD2|TRBJ2-5
ASSLGLAASQETQY
>TRBV5-4|-|TRBD1|TRBJ2-1
ASSPGQGGFNEQF
>TRBV29-1|-|TRBD1|TRBJ1-5
SVSSGQGKLHQPQH
>TRBV28|-|-|TRBJ2-7
ASSLSQNYEQY
>TRBV5-1|-|TRBD1|TRBJ1-2
ASSLVPGGSANYGYT
>TRBV5-1|-|-|TRBJ2-1
ASSWGGSAYNEQF
>TRBV11-2|once|-|TRBJ2-3
ASSLEGRGTDTQY
>TRBV30|many|TRBD1|TRBJ1-5
AWSNRGRSNQPQH
>TRBV4-3|-|TRBD1|TRBJ2-1
ASSLSVNRGRNEQF
>TRBV28|-|TRBD1|TRBJ1-1
ASTESGRQGEAEAF
>TRBV7-9|-|TRBD1|TRBJ1-2
ASSLGQGDGYT
>TRBV7-8|-|-|TRBJ2-7
ASSPLLGYEQY
>TRBV5-1|-|TRBD2|TRBJ2-1
ASRGTSGSSYNEQF
>TRBV6-1|-|TRBD1|TRBJ1-1
VTGVLTEAF
>TRBV4-1|large|-|TRBJ1-1
ASSQEGRGWTEAF
>TRBV11-2|-|TRBD1|TRBJ2-1
ASHPGTGSYNEQF
>TRBV27|-|TRBD1|TRBJ1-1
ASSLRQGFEAF
>TRBV2|-|-|TRBJ2-7
ATRRGLSSYEQY